This T cell receptor (beta chain) was sequenced for a study of blood T cell repertoires in COVID-19 (dated by TCRdb to the early 2020s). For the wider study: Samples covering the acute and convalescent phases of COVID-19 were provided by collaborators in the United States, Italy and Spain. Where available, HLA class I and class II types were taken from metadata supplied by the sample provider and were not determined by assay-based typing. The prospective study material was composed of cDNA or gDNA derived from T cells, B-cell-depleted T cells, or PBMCs. Sample metadata almost always included a de-identified subject ID, COVID-19 status, age in years and sex. Deeply sampled blood TCRbeta repertoires from subjects exposed to, actively infected with, or recovered from COVID-19 were included in the dataset. A freely available public database, intended as a resource for researchers studying the immune response to SARS-CoV-2, is where the repertoires were released. The samples were drawn from two sources: the first 160 participants of the ongoing ImmuneRACE study, and 1,000 to 1,500 subjects contributed by 6 global collaborators.

The collaborating institutions used their own protocols to collect whole blood in K2EDTA tubes. For TCRbeta analysis, collaborators shipped samples in one of three forms: frozen whole blood, isolated PBMCs, or DNA extracted from either of those sample types. The CDR3 starts with the cysteine, ends with the phenylalanine, and has 16 residues. Only the CDR3 region is kept as DNA, spanning 48 bases read in frame from base 1. Looking up the germline V gene yields CDR1 KGHSH and CDR2 LQKENI. Clipping removes 5 bases from V and 4 bases from J, with 13 as the unmatched junction base count. Here is what the overall study found, with its caveats: The amount of clinical and demographic metadata varied by source and participant and was provided uncurated.

TCRbeta CDR3 regions were amplified from genomic DNA using the immunoSEQ Assay, a bias-controlled multiplex PCR. The source study handled its data this way. The number of nucleated cells in each sample was estimated from the amplification of reference gene primers within the assay. Sequence reads were collapsed and filtered to measure the absolute abundance of every unique TCRbeta CDR3 rearrangement. For each sample, productive Simpson clonality was calculated as the square root of Simpson's diversity index across productive rearrangements. This is the immuneACCESS table as TCRdb keeps it, with only in-frame sequences that have V and J called. A part of the clones is gone; compared with another copy, unresolved V genes explain less than half, and the rest is unexplained. V and J calls and clone size come straight from that table; D and trimming were deduced from the DNA. For this sample the table gives 80,000 to 90,000 clones, of which roughly 85% were detected only once. 5% to 6% of the sample rests with the top ten.

Details on this clone: Its target antigen remains unknown. It has no much larger one-base neighbor in the sample; base qualities were not kept.

The sequence came from a man aged 55 to 69 with acute or convalescent COVID-19. Sequencing was carried out using peripheral blood. The rearranged chain carries TRBV18 and TRBJ1-1; 7 central nucleotides agree with TRBD1. For the CDR3, the sequence is CASSKGQTPTFTEAFF. The DNA reads as follows: TGTGCCAGCTCAAAGGGACAGACCCCCACCTTCACTGAAGCTTTCTTT.